Below are 20 T cell receptor beta chains sequenced from a single sample in a study of blood T cell repertoires in COVID-19 (TCRdb year 2020). The library was prepared using the immunoSEQ multiplex PCR assay. In TCRdb, the immuneACCESS table is reduced to in-frame sequences with V and J assigned. These tables do not hold every clone; where another copy was compared, an unresolved V gene accounts for under half, and the others remain unexplained. Recorded for this sample are about 170,000 clones; over 80% of them occurred a single time. Of the sample, 6.5% to 9.5% is held by the ten largest clones. The sample was peripheral blood. These receptors were collected from a woman at least 80 years old with COVID-19, enrolled during active disease.

This clone occurred a few times. The chain is built from TRBV20-1 and TRBJ2-1; no firm D call. The length of the CDR3 is 11 residues. CDR1 DFQATT and CDR2 SNEGSKA come from the germline V gene (reference sequence). V was shortened by 6 bases and J by 7 bases, with 10 bases between the two germline ends. Here the CDR3 DNA reads TGCAGTGCCATGACTGGGAATGAGCAGTTCTTC. Translation: CSAMTGNEQFF.

The rearrangement joins TRBV19 to TRBJ2-5; D ambiguous. The CDR3 runs 10 residues. Looked up from germline, CDR1 is LNHDA and CDR2 is SQIVND (reference sequence). The V end was cut by 9 bases, the J end by 5 bases, with 7 bases between. CDR3 bases: TGTGCCAGCGGTTCGGAGACCCAGTACTTC. Residues: CASGSETQYF.

V usage is TRBV6-1 and J usage is TRBJ1-4; D is perhaps TRBD1 (5 bases). Trimming took 2 bases from V and 6 from J, leaving 10 bases between them. This CDR3 spans 14 amino acids. Germline CDR1 is MNHNS and CDR2 is SASEGT. CDR3 in DNA: TGTGCCAGCAGTGAATGGGGGGGAGATGAAAAACTGTTTTTT. This encodes CASSEWGGDEKLFF.

The J gene is TRBJ1-6, the V gene TRBV12-3 or TRBV12-4; possibly TRBD1 for D (5 bases). The CDR3 spans 12 residues. The germline V and J ends were trimmed by 6 bases and 9 bases, with 9 bases remaining between them. The CDR3 protein is CASRQTVSPLHF. Here the CDR3 DNA reads TGTGCCAGCAGACAGACAGTTTCACCCCTCCACTTT.

This sequence joins TRBV18 and TRBJ1-3; tentative D call: TRBD1 (6 bases). The CDR3 loop spans 17 amino acids. CDR1 is KGHSH and CDR2 is LQKENI in the germline V gene. The V gene lost 3 bases and the J gene lost 0 bases, with 15 bases spanning the gap. In DNA form, the CDR3 reads TGTGCCAGCTCACCCCCCGCGACAGGTTTCTCTGGAAACACCATATATTTT. Translation: CASSPPATGFSGNTIYF.

The chain's CDR3 is CASSQAGAGDLRTYF. CDR3 sequence (DNA): TGCGCCAGCAGCCAAGCGGGAGCGGGAGATCTTAGGACGTATTTT. V usage is TRBV5-1 and J usage is TRBJ2-3; 8 bases are a match to TRBD2. The germline V gene encodes CDR1 SGHRS and CDR2 YFSETQ. The CDR3 sequence is 15 residues long. The ends lost 4 bases at V and 14 bases at J; junction bases unmatched: 18.

In this sample, this clone turned up a few times. The chain has TRBV28 and TRBJ1-4; 10 positions agree with TRBD1. J gave up 7 bases and V 2 bases, and 1 base lay outside the gene matches. The germline V gene has CDR1 MDHEN and CDR2 SYDVKM. This CDR3 has 14 residues. The CDR3 sequence is CASSLGQGGEKLFF. The CDR3 DNA sequence: TGTGCCAGCAGTTTAGGACAGGGGGGTGAAAAACTGTTTTTT.

The rearrangement joins TRBV15 to TRBJ2-7; D is uncertain. CDR3 length equals 13 residues. Germline V gene sequence: CDR1 LNHNV, CDR2 YYDKDF (reference sequence). The V end lost 0 bases, the J end lost 3 bases, and 6 bases lay between the germline ends. This CDR3 reads CATSRDHGYEQYF. The CDR3 bases are TGTGCCACCAGCAGAGATCACGGCTACGAGCAGTACTTC.

The chain carries TRBV7-6 and TRBJ1-2, with 8 nucleotides matching TRBD1. This CDR3 has 15 residues. Germline CDR1 SGHVS, CDR2 FNYEAQ. The J segment lost 3 bases and the V segment lost 4 bases, leaving 7 bases of the junction unmatched. The chain's CDR3 is CASSYGTGGHYGYTF. CDR3 DNA sequence: TGTGCCAGCAGCTATGGGACAGGTGGACACTATGGCTACACCTTC.

This clone has more than one count but fewer than ten. The genes are TRBV5-6 and TRBJ1-3, with 10 bases that match TRBD1. The CDR3 has 14 amino acids. The germline CDR1 and CDR2 sequences are SGHDT and YYEEEE. J was trimmed by 9 bases and V by 3 bases; bases with no gene match: 6. The CDR3, as DNA: TGTGCCAGCAGCTGGGACAGGGGTAAGAGCACCATATATTTT. This encodes CASSWDRGKSTIYF.

The chain carries TRBV7-9 and TRBJ1-1; unclear D gene. V was clipped by 3 bases and J by 1 base, with 6 bases between them. CDR1 and CDR2 from the germline V gene are SEHNR and FQNEAQ (reference sequence). This CDR3 is built from 13 residues. This CDR3 reads CASSFTTNTEAFF. Written as DNA, the CDR3 is TGTGCCAGCAGCTTCACAACGAACACTGAAGCTTTCTTT.

This chain connects TRBV28 to TRBJ1-2; unclear D gene. This CDR3 comprises 11 residues. Per the germline V gene, CDR1 is MDHEN and CDR2 is SYDVKM. V shed 4 bases and J shed 8 bases, with 8 bases lying between them. DNA for the CDR3: TGTGCCAGCAGTTCCCGGGGAGGCTACACCTTC. This sequence encodes CASSSRGGYTF.

The CDR3 coding sequence is TGTGCCAGCCGGGACAGGGGAAATTCACCCCTCCACTTT. Protein: CASRDRGNSPLHF. The chain couples TRBV6-5 to TRBJ1-6, with TRBD1 identical over 10 bases. The CDR3 extends over 13 amino acids. Germline CDR1 and CDR2: MNHEY and SVGAGI. The junction had 2 bases not matched to a gene; V was cut back by 8 bases and J by 7 bases.

The chain carries TRBV9 and TRBJ1-1; D is undetermined. CDR3 length equals 15 residues. The ends were cut back, 4 bases at V and 0 bases at J, with 13 bases in the middle. Germline CDR1 SGDLS, CDR2 YYNGEE. The CDR3 loop reads CASSPGERMNTEAFF. The CDR3 bases are TGTGCCAGCAGCCCGGGAGAGCGGATGAACACTGAAGCTTTCTTT.

This clone appeared once. The V and J genes are TRBV5-4 and TRBJ1-3, with D hard to call. CDR3 length: 16 residues. Germline-derived CDR1 and CDR2 are SGHNT and YYREEE (reference sequence). V lost 0 bases and J 4 bases, leaving 14 bases between the germline ends. CDR3 nucleotide sequence: TGTGCCAGCAGCTTGGCCGGAGCCTCGGGAGGAAACACCATATATTTT. It yields the protein CASSLAGASGGNTIYF.

The chain carries TRBV7-8 and TRBJ1-5; D possibly corresponds to TRBD1 (6 bases). Germline-derived CDR1 and CDR2 are SGHVS and FQNEAQ. The CDR3 has 14 amino acids. With 5 bases removed from V and 4 bases from J, the gap between germline ends came to 12 bases. Here the CDR3 DNA reads TGTGCCAGCAGCACAGACAGGCTGAATCAGCCCCAGCATTTT. Its protein product is CASSTDRLNQPQHF.

The chain links TRBV3-1 (or the pseudogene TRBV3-2) to TRBJ1-6, with a weak D call TRBD1 (6 bases). The V gene lost 3 bases and the J gene lost 7 bases, with 19 bases spanning the gap. Per germline, CDR1 LGHDT and CDR2 YNNKEL (reference sequence). The CDR3 length is 17 residues. CDR3 coding DNA: TGTGCCAGCAGCCATTCGCAGGGGACGGCGGCCAATTCACCCCTCCACTTT. This codes for CASSHSQGTAANSPLHF.

J is TRBJ1-2 and V is TRBV7-9, with 9 bases matching TRBD1. Per germline, CDR1 SEHNR and CDR2 FQNEAQ (reference sequence). This CDR3 is built from 14 residues. The junction had 5 bases not matched to a gene; V was cut back by 5 bases and J by 4 bases. For the CDR3, the DNA is TGTGCCAGCAGCCGGACAGGGGTGGCCTATGGCTACACCTTC. Encoded protein: CASSRTGVAYGYTF.

The chain couples TRBV2 to TRBJ2-4; tentatively, D is TRBD2 (5 bases). Between the trimmed V and J ends, which lost 6 bases and 7 bases, there was a span of 10 bases. Germline CDR1 is SNHLY and CDR2 is FYNNEI. CDR3 length: 12 residues. The DNA of the CDR3 is TGTGCCAGCAGGGAGGACGGGAACATTCAGTACTTC. As protein: CASREDGNIQYF.

V is TRBV21-1 and J is TRBJ1-2; no check of the table's D call, TRBD1, against the DNA was made. TRBV21-1 is tagged as a pseudogene. This CDR3 has 15 residues. The CDR3 reads CASSKKEGAVDGYTF. The DNA for the CDR3 is TGTGCCAGCAGCAAAAAAGAGGGGGCGGTGGATGGCTACACCTTC.